Each of the 5 T cell receptor beta chains below was sequenced from the same sample in a study of T cell responses to AZD1222 COVID-19 vaccine. Assay used: immunoSEQ multiplex PCR; TCRdb lists only in-frame clones, some missing. The sample consists of roughly 150,000 clones, 90% of them appearing once. This specimen was peripheral blood, taken on day 0 of AZD1222 vaccination. These receptor sequences come from an adult in good health.

This chain connects TRBV25-1 to TRBJ2-5, with a possible D match to TRBD1 (5 bases). CDR3 length: 12 residues. Deletions cut 5 bases from V and 5 bases from J, with 9 bases between. CDR1 and CDR2 (germline): MGHDK, SYGVNS. CDR3 DNA: TGTGCCAGCAGTCCAGGGTGGGAGACCCAGTACTTC. Its protein is CASSPGWETQYF.

V gene TRBV7-9 combines with J gene TRBJ2-2; TRBD1 aligns across 9 bases. The CDR3 is 13 amino acids. Germline V gene sequence: CDR1 SEHNR, CDR2 FQNEAQ (reference sequence). V dropped 5 bases and J dropped 10; count of bases not matched to a gene: 5. The CDR3 sequence is CASSRYRGQELFF. CDR3 DNA sequence: TGTGCCAGCAGCAGATACAGGGGGCAGGAGCTGTTTTTT.

The chain combines TRBV27 with TRBJ2-7; 7 nucleotides align to TRBD2. Germline lookup yields CDR1 MNHEY and CDR2 SMNVEV (reference sequence). Trimming at V came to 5 bases and at J to 2 bases, leaving 18 bases not matched to a gene. The CDR3 has 18 residues. The CDR3 nucleotides are TGTGCCAGCAGTCAGACCGCCTTTGAAGGGAGGGCCCCCTACGAGCAGTACTTC. This sequence encodes CASSQTAFEGRAPYEQYF.

The chain recombines TRBV18 with TRBJ2-1; 9 bases align to TRBD2. The V and J ends lost 3 bases and 5 bases, in that order; junction bases with no gene match: 8. Germline V gives CDR1 KGHSH, CDR2 LQKENI. The CDR3 extends over 16 amino acids. CDR3 coding DNA: TGTGCCAGCTCACCTCAAGGGACTAGCCCCAACAATGAGCAGTTCTTC. Translated, it gives CASSPQGTSPNNEQFF.

The rearrangement joins TRBV6-1 to TRBJ1-5; D perhaps matches TRBD1 (5 bases). The CDR3 has 15 amino acids. V shed 2 bases and J shed 1 base, with 9 bases lying between them. Germline lookup yields CDR1 MNHNS and CDR2 SASEGT. CDR3 DNA sequence: TGTGCCAGCAGTGAAATGGGGGAGAGCAATCAGCCCCAGCATTTT. Residues: CASSEMGESNQPQHF.